Sequencing of this T cell receptor (beta chain) was carried out in a study of blood T cells in healthy people across ages. As for the study in general: The template switching approach captured approximately one barcoded beta molecule for every two T cells.

The sample holds many counts of this clonotype. V was cut by 7 bases and J by 1 base, with 13 bases left in between. CDR1 is SQVTM, CDR2 ANQGSEA, per germline. This CDR3 has 13 residues. Healthy individuals of Caucasian origin from Russia, aged roughly 6 to 95, served as donors. Samples had at least 6.5 million PBMCs isolated from them. The second PCR ran about 6 to 12 cycles with a sample-barcoded 5' primer and J-beta primers. Each CDR3 protein gets one entry after TCRdb re-called the 5' RACE reads with MiXCR. This table holds over 750,000 distinct CDR3 sequences, 25% found once. The data also belong to a second study, concerning T cells of mothers and their children. According to that study: Relative to unrelated pairs, biologically related mother-child dyads exhibited marginally greater, non-significant overlap.

The specimen was blood. V gene TRBV29-1 combines with J gene TRBJ2-5; D uncertain. The clonotype comes from a boy between 5 and 17 years old in good health. CDR3 protein: CSGGRRLQETQYF. CDR3 coding DNA: TGCAGCGGGGGAAGGCGACTCCAAGAGACCCAGTACTTC.